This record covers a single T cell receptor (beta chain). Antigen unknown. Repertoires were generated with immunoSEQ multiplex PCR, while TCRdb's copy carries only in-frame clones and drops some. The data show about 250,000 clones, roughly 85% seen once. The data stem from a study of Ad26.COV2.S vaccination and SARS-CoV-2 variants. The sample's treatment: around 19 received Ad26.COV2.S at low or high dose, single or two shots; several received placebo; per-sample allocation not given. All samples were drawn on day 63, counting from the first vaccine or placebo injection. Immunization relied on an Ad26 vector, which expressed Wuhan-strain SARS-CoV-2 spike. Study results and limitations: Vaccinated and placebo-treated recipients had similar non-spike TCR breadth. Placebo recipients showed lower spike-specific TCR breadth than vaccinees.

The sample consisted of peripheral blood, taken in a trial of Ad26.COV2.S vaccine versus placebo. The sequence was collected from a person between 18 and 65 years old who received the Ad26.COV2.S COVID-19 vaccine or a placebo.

CDR3 residues: CASSSGEGTDTQYF. The CDR3 nucleotides are TGTGCCAGCAGCTCAGGGGAGGGCACAGATACGCAGTATTTT. The chain carries TRBV7-3 and TRBJ2-3, with D perhaps given as TRBD1 or TRBD2 (6 bases each). Germline CDR1 is SGHTA and CDR2 is FQGTGA. This CDR3 region has 14 residues. Deletions cut 4 bases from V and 1 base from J, with 9 bases between.